This T cell receptor beta chain originates from a study of blood T cells in healthy people across ages. Using a J-beta primer mix together with a sample-barcoded 5' primer, a second PCR was run for roughly 6 to 12 cycles. TCRdb re-derived calls from the 5' RACE reads in MiXCR, one entry per CDR3 protein. The sample has about 570,000 distinct CDR3 sequences, 27% seen once; the top ten hold about 18%. The germline V gene encodes CDR1 KGHSH and CDR2 LQKENI. This CDR3 is 14 amino acids long. Only a few counts were recorded for this clonotype. The chain has TRBV18 and TRBJ2-5; 7 bases align to TRBD1. With the DNA end fitting TRBJ2-1 better, the J assignment may be wrong. Sequencing was done on a sample of blood. The sequence came from a woman in her 70s in good health. The CDR3 here is CASSPASGGLEQFF. The CDR3 DNA reads TGTGCCAGCTCACCAGCATCAGGGGGTCTTGAGCAGTTCTTC.